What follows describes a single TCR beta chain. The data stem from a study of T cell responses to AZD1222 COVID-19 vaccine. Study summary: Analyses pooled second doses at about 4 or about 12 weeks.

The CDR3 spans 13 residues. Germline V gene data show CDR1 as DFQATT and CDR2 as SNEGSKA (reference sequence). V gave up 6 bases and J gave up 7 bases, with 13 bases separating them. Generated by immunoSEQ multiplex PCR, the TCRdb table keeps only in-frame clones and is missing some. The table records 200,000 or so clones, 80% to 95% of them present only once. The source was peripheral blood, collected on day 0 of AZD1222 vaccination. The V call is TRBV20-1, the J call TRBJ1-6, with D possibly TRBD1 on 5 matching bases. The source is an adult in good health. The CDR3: CSASDSPNSPLHF. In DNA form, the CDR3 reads TGCAGTGCCAGTGACAGCCCCAATTCACCCCTCCACTTT.